One sample yielded the 25 T cell receptor beta chains listed below, sequenced in a study of CD8 T cell repertoires and HIV-1 epitope variants (dated by TCRdb to about 2020). Antigen specificity for these receptors is unknown. Libraries were made using the immunoSEQ multiplex PCR assay. The immuneACCESS repertoire file appears here via TCRdb, limited to in-frame rearrangements. These files lack a portion of the clones; in checked studies, under half of the deficit traces to unresolved V genes, and the cause of the others is not known. Here the sample has 2,100 or so clones; approximately 72% occur a single time. The ten most abundant clones make up roughly two fifths of the sample. Sequenced: cultured CD8+ T cells derived from PBMCs. All receptors derive from a male donor with HIV.

CDR3 sequence: CASTETSGSRNEQFF. The CDR3 nucleotides are TGTGCCAGCACCGAGACTAGCGGGAGTCGGAATGAGCAGTTCTTC. The chain employs TRBV7-6 and TRBJ2-1; TRBD2 aligns across 12 bases. Germline CDR1 SGHVS, CDR2 FNYEAQ. CDR3 length equals 15 residues. Germline trimming cut 7 bases from V and 7 bases from J; bases unmatched to any gene: 8.

Written as DNA, the CDR3 is TGTGCCAGCTTAGGACAGGAGGTGAATACGCAGTATTTT. It is translated as CASLGQEVNTQYF. The J gene is TRBJ2-3, the V gene TRBV28; the match to TRBD1 covers 7 bases. Germline loops: CDR1 MDHEN, CDR2 SYDVKM. Trimming removed 8 bases from V and 7 bases from J; junction bases left unmatched: 9. CDR3 length: 13 amino acids.

The genes are TRBV28 and TRBJ2-5; D is perhaps TRBD1 or TRBD2 (5 bases each). This CDR3 has 15 residues. Germline CDR1 is MDHEN and CDR2 is SYDVKM. With 7 bases removed from V and 2 bases from J, the gap between germline ends came to 17 bases. The CDR3 DNA follows: TGTGCCAGCACCCCCTTGGGGGAAACGCAAGAGACCCAGTACTTC. As protein: CASTPLGETQETQYF.

Judged by abundance, this clone is large (0.1 to 1%). The chain combines TRBV19 with TRBJ2-7; 10 nucleotides line up with TRBD2. The CDR3 is made up of 16 amino acids. Germline V CDR1 and CDR2: LNHDA, SQIVND (reference sequence). V shed 3 bases, J shed 4 bases, and the junction held 9 bases outside the gene matches. The DNA of the CDR3 is TGTGCCAGTAGTATCGACTTAACTAGCGGGGTATACGAGCAGTACTTC. It codes for CASSIDLTSGVYEQYF.

This chain links TRBV10-3 with TRBJ2-5, with D possibly TRBD1 on 5 matching bases. Germline loops: CDR1 ENHRY, CDR2 SYGVKD. The CDR3 loop spans 14 amino acids. Trimming pared 0 bases from V and 5 bases from J, leaving 10 bases between. CDR3 amino acids: CAISESTDKETQYF. The CDR3 region has the DNA TGTGCCATCAGTGAGTCCACGGACAAGGAGACCCAGTACTTC.

The chain is built from TRBV5-6 and TRBJ2-5, with a tentative D call TRBD1 (5 bases). V lost 3 bases to trimming and J lost 3 bases, with 15 bases between them. This CDR3 is 15 amino acids long. Looked up from germline, CDR1 is SGHDT and CDR2 is YYEEEE. CDR3 in DNA: TGTGCCAGCAGCTCCCCGTCCCTAGGGGAAGAGACCCAGTACTTC. This gives the protein CASSSPSLGEETQYF. Complete variable domain (other parts from reference TRBV5-6 and TRBJ2-5): DAGVTQSPTHLIKTRGQQVTLRCSPKSGHDTVSWYQQALGQGPQFIFQYYEEEERQRGNFPDRFSGHQFPNYSSELNVNALLLGDSALYLCASSSPSLGEETQYFGPGTRLLVL.

This rearrangement joins TRBV5-5 to TRBJ2-5; maybe TRBD1 (5 bases). Between the trimmed V and J ends, which lost 7 bases and 0 bases, there was a span of 16 bases. CDR3 length equals 15 residues. Germline V lookup: CDR1 SGHKS, CDR2 YYEKEE (reference sequence). The DNA for the CDR3 is TGTGCCAGCGGGAATCAAGGGGTTTACCAAGAGACCCAGTACTTC. This encodes CASGNQGVYQETQYF.

The J gene is TRBJ2-7, the V gene TRBV14; D remains ambiguous. Trimming removed 4 bases at V and 6 bases at J, with 13 bases between. Germline loops: CDR1 SGHDN, CDR2 FVKESK. The CDR3 spans 13 residues. CDR3 sequence reads: CASSPYRKGEQYF. The DNA for the CDR3 is TGTGCCAGCAGCCCGTACAGAAAGGGCGAGCAGTACTTC. The full variable domain, completed using reference TRBV14 and TRBJ2-7, is EAGVTQFPSHSVIEKGQTVTLRCDPISGHDNLYWYRRVMGKEIKFLLHFVKESKQDESGMPNNRFLAERTGGTYSTLKVQPAELEDSGVYFCASSPYRKGEQYFGPGTRLTVT.

The chain uses TRBV9 and TRBJ1-1; no firm D call. Germline assignment: CDR1 SGDLS and CDR2 YYNGEE. The CDR3 loop spans 16 amino acids. Trimming took 4 bases from V and 0 from J, leaving 16 bases between them. In DNA, the CDR3 is TGTGCCAGCAGCCCCCCCGCCATAGAGATGAACACTGAAGCTTTCTTT. It yields the protein CASSPPAIEMNTEAFF.

The CDR3 sequence is CASSLTGGREAFF. In DNA, the CDR3 is TGTGCCAGCAGTCTTACAGGGGGCAGAGAAGCTTTCTTT. The chain uses TRBV11-2 and TRBJ1-1; 9 nucleotides align to TRBD1. CDR1 is SGHAT, CDR2 FQNNGV, per germline. J lost 8 bases, V lost 6 bases, and 7 bases had no gene match. This CDR3 is built from 13 residues.

This sequence joins TRBV18 and TRBJ2-3, with 7 positions matching TRBD1. Per germline, CDR1 KGHSH and CDR2 LQKENI. J gave up 2 bases and V 1 base, and 6 bases lay outside the gene matches. The CDR3 spans 16 residues. The CDR3 DNA reads TGTGCCAGCTCACCACTAGGGGGCAGTACCACAGATACGCAGTATTTT. As protein: CASSPLGGSTTDTQYF.

The chain carries TRBV9 and TRBJ2-1, with 14 bases matching TRBD2. After removal of 0 bases from V and 4 bases from J, the junction contained 3 bases not matched to a gene. Germline V gene data show CDR1 as SGDLS and CDR2 as YYNGEE. The CDR3 is 17 residues long. The CDR3 loop reads CASSVEGLAGEYNEQFF. The DNA for the CDR3 is TGTGCCAGCAGCGTAGAGGGACTAGCGGGGGAATACAATGAGCAGTTCTTC.

J is TRBJ1-3 and V is TRBV25-1; D unresolved. Trimming pared 3 bases from V and 0 bases from J, leaving 9 bases between. The CDR3 contains 15 residues. Per germline, CDR1 MGHDK and CDR2 SYGVNS. The CDR3 region is CASSDFGSSGNTIYF. The CDR3, as DNA: TGTGCCAGCAGTGATTTTGGCAGCTCTGGAAACACCATATATTTT.

The chain is built from TRBV4-2 and TRBJ2-3, with 10 bases that match TRBD2. Per the germline V gene, CDR1 is LGHNA and CDR2 is YNFKEQ. V shed 3 bases and J 5 bases; nucleotides not matched to a gene: 8. The CDR3 sequence is 16 residues long. The DNA of the CDR3 is TGTGCCAGCAGCCAGAGGCTAGCGGGGGAGGTAGATACGCAGTATTTT. Translated, it gives CASSQRLAGEVDTQYF.

V is TRBV30 and J is TRBJ1-1; 7 positions match TRBD1. After removal of 8 bases from V and 8 bases from J, the junction contained 5 bases not matched to a gene. The germline V gene has CDR1 GTSNPN and CDR2 SVGIG (reference sequence). The length of the CDR3 is 10 residues. CDR3 coding DNA: TGTGCCCAAGAACAGGGGGAAGCTTTCTTT. Translated: CAQEQGEAFF.

CDR3 sequence: CASSGEPGLAGGPPSYNEQFF. CDR3 bases: TGTGCCAGCAGCGGAGAACCGGGACTAGCGGGAGGGCCCCCCTCCTACAATGAGCAGTTCTTC. The chain employs TRBV21-1 and TRBJ2-1; the DNA was not used to check the table's D call, TRBD2. TRBV21-1 is a pseudogene locus. The CDR3 extends over 21 amino acids.

The chain couples TRBV9 to TRBJ2-2; D not resolved. This CDR3 is 17 amino acids long. Trimming cost V 3 bases and J 3 bases, with 18 bases left between them. The germline V gene encodes CDR1 SGDLS and CDR2 YYNGEE. CDR3 bases: TGTGCCAGCAGCGCCCCATCTTTGGGTAGGGACACCGGGGAGCTGTTTTTT. This encodes CASSAPSLGRDTGELFF.

This CDR3 is CASSQGLGTSYGYTF. As DNA, the CDR3 is TGCGCCAGCAGCCAAGGTCTCGGGACTTCCTATGGCTACACCTTC. V is TRBV4-3 and J is TRBJ1-2, with a tentative D call TRBD1 (5 bases). This CDR3 comprises 15 residues. The V gene's germline CDR1 is LGHNA and CDR2 YSLEER. Trimming took 1 base from V and 4 from J, leaving 13 bases between them.

The sample holds one count of this clone. This chain joins TRBV25-1 and TRBJ2-1; 7 nucleotides line up with TRBD1. The ends lost 3 bases at V and 4 bases at J; junction bases unmatched: 9. The V gene's germline CDR1 is MGHDK and CDR2 SYGVNS. This CDR3 comprises 16 residues. The CDR3 reads CASSDNRDSEYNEQFF. CDR3 coding DNA: TGTGCCAGCAGTGACAACCGGGACAGTGAGTACAATGAGCAGTTCTTC.

The V call is TRBV5-4, the J call TRBJ2-2; perhaps TRBD2 as D (5 bases). The germline V gene has CDR1 SGHNT and CDR2 YYREEE (reference sequence). The CDR3 totals 14 residues. The V and J ends lost 0 bases and 6 bases respectively, with 9 bases between them. DNA of the CDR3: TGTGCCAGCAGCTTGGATCGAGGGTCCGGGGAGCTGTTTTTT. It translates to CASSLDRGSGELFF.

This clone has only a few counts. This chain uses TRBV4-3 with TRBJ1-2; D perhaps matches TRBD1 (6 bases). V dropped 3 bases and J dropped 2 bases, with 13 bases sitting between them. Germline assignment: CDR1 LGHNA and CDR2 YSLEER. This CDR3 spans 15 amino acids. The CDR3 DNA sequence: TGCGCCAGCAGCCAGTCGCGGGGGCTGAACTATGGCTACACCTTC. Translating gives CASSQSRGLNYGYTF.

The chain recombines TRBV9 with TRBJ2-5; D possibly corresponds to TRBD2 (7 bases). Per germline, CDR1 SGDLS and CDR2 YYNGEE. The CDR3 spans 16 residues. Trimming shortened V by 3 bases and J by 2 bases, and 17 bases separated the two germline ends. CDR3 region: CASSGRGGERQETQYF. In nucleotides, the CDR3 is TGTGCCAGCAGCGGACGAGGGGGGGAGAGACAAGAGACCCAGTACTTC.

CDR3 sequence: CASSLWEWTSGNEQFF. The CDR3 region has the DNA TGTGCCAGCAGCTTATGGGAATGGACTAGCGGGAATGAGCAGTTCTTC. The chain is built from TRBV11-2 and TRBJ2-1; TRBD2 matches at 11 bases. Per the germline V gene, CDR1 is SGHAT and CDR2 is FQNNGV. J gave up 7 bases and V 2 bases, and 7 bases lay outside the gene matches. The CDR3 covers 16 residues.

The gene calls are TRBV27 and TRBJ1-5; no firm D call. Germline CDR1 and CDR2: MNHEY and SMNVEV (reference sequence). V dropped 4 bases and J dropped 0 bases, with 4 bases sitting between them. The CDR3 extends over 13 amino acids. The CDR3 sequence: CASSWNSNQPQHF. Here the CDR3 DNA reads TGTGCCAGCAGTTGGAATAGCAATCAGCCCCAGCATTTT.

The chain carries TRBV4-1 and TRBJ2-7, with 8 bases identical to TRBD2. The V segment lost 1 base and the J segment 5 bases; nucleotides outside the gene matches: 1. CDR3 size: 13 residues. Germline values: CDR1 MGHRA, CDR2 YSYEKL. CDR3 sequence: CASSQGTSNEQYF. The CDR3 DNA reads as TGCGCCAGCAGCCAAGGGACTAGCAACGAGCAGTACTTC.